Sequencing of this T cell receptor beta chain was carried out in a study of blood T cell repertoires in COVID-19. Across the whole study: The United States, Italy and Spain provided the acute and convalescent COVID-19 samples. PBMCs, B-cell-depleted T cells, or T cells were the source of the cDNA or gDNA that made up the material.

Original methodology: Nucleated cell number was recorded as an estimate derived from reference gene primer amplification. Only in-frame clones appear in the TCRdb table, and some are missing; sequencing was by immunoSEQ multiplex PCR. V and J calls and clone size are as listed in that table; D and trimming were resolved from the DNA. The sample yields 150,000 to 200,000 clones, roughly 80% seen once. Germline V gene lookup returns CDR1 SEHNR and CDR2 FQNEAQ (reference sequence). The germline V and J ends were trimmed by 4 bases and 6 bases, with 17 bases remaining between them. CDR3 size: 15 residues.

The chain uses TRBV7-9 and TRBJ2-3; D unclear. The receptor comes from a man between 60 and 75 years old with active or convalescent COVID-19. Sequenced material: peripheral blood. The CDR3 protein is CASSYRSTPPDTQYF. CDR3 nucleotide sequence: TGTGCCAGCAGCTATAGGAGCACGCCTCCCGATACGCAGTATTTT.